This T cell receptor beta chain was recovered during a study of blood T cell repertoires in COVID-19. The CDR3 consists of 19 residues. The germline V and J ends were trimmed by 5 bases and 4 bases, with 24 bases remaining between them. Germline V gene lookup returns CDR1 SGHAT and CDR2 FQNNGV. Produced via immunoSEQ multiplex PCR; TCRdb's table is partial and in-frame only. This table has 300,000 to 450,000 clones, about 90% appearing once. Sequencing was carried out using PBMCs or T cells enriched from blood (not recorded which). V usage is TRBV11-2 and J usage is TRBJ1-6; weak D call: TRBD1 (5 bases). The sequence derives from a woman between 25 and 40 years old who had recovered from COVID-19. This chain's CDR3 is CASSRIRTTGRDYNSPLHF. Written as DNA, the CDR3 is TGTGCCAGCAGCCGAATAAGGACGACTGGCAGGGATTATAATTCACCCCTCCACTTT.